This entry lists 17 T cell receptor beta chains sequenced from one sample in a study of blood T cell repertoires in COVID-19. Libraries were prepared by immunoSEQ multiplex PCR; TCRdb keeps only in-frame clonotypes and omits some of them. The sample has 200,000 to 300,000 clones, about 87% seen once. Sequences were obtained from peripheral blood. These receptors originate from a woman in her 40s with acute or convalescent COVID-19.

The chain has TRBV5-4 and TRBJ2-2, with 8 positions matching TRBD2. Germline assignment: CDR1 SGHNT and CDR2 YYREEE (reference sequence). This CDR3 comprises 16 residues. V lost 2 bases to trimming and J lost 0 bases; unmatched junction nucleotides: 3. The CDR3 here is CASSLPGLANTGELFF. As DNA, the CDR3 is TGTGCCAGCAGCTTACCGGGACTAGCGAACACCGGGGAGCTGTTTTTT.

The chain combines TRBV30 with TRBJ2-6; possibly TRBD2 for D (6 bases). The CDR3 contains 13 residues. Per germline, CDR1 GTSNPN and CDR2 SVGIG (reference sequence). V was pared by 8 bases and J by 1 base, with 9 bases between. CDR3 residues: CAKAGSGANVLTF. CDR3 DNA: TGTGCCAAAGCGGGTTCTGGGGCCAACGTCCTGACTTTC.

The chain is built from TRBV5-1 and TRBJ2-4; 8 bases are shared with TRBD2. Germline loops: CDR1 SGHRS, CDR2 YFSETQ. CDR3 length: 15 residues. Trimming took 1 base from V and 7 from J; bases not matched to a gene: 7. The CDR3 spells CASSLNSGTANIQYF. Written as DNA, the CDR3 is TGCGCCAGCAGCTTGAATAGCGGGACTGCCAACATTCAGTACTTC.

The chain joins TRBV28 to TRBJ1-1, with 10 bases identical to TRBD1. Trimming cost V 3 bases and J 5 bases; bases outside gene matches: 6. Germline V gene sequence: CDR1 MDHEN, CDR2 SYDVKM. This CDR3 spans 15 amino acids. The CDR3 region is CASSFVGTGETEAFF. CDR3 coding DNA: TGTGCCAGCAGTTTTGTTGGGACAGGGGAAACTGAAGCTTTCTTT. The full variable domain, in which reference TRBV28 and TRBJ1-1 provide the parts outside the CDR3, is DVKVTQSSRYLVKRTGEKVFLECVQDMDHENMFWYRQDPGLGLRLIYFSYDVKMKEKGDIPEGYSVSREKKERFSLILESASTNQTSMYLCASSFVGTGETEAFFGQGTRLTVV.

This clone came up a few times. The chain uses TRBV28 and TRBJ1-2, with no clear D. The CDR3 spans 12 residues. In germline, CDR1 is MDHEN, CDR2 SYDVKM. V was trimmed by 5 bases and J by 8 bases, leaving 12 bases between them. The CDR3 sequence: CASSNNLGGYTF. CDR3 DNA sequence: TGTGCCAGCAGTAACAACCTGGGCGGCTACACCTTC.

This chain joins TRBV5-1 and TRBJ2-3; D is undetermined. From germline, CDR1 is SGHRS and CDR2 YFSETQ. The CDR3 extends over 16 amino acids. V was shortened by 4 bases and J by 0 bases, with 15 bases between the two germline ends. CDR3 loop: CASSPRRGPSTDTQYF. The CDR3 bases are TGCGCCAGCAGCCCCAGACGAGGTCCAAGCACAGATACGCAGTATTTT.

The chain is built from TRBV6-1 and TRBJ2-3; 11 nucleotides align to TRBD2. Germline V gene sequence: CDR1 MNHNS, CDR2 SASEGT. V dropped 4 bases and J dropped 2; count of bases not matched to a gene: 14. The CDR3 runs 19 residues. The CDR3 DNA reads as TGTGCCAGCAGTGTTAGTTACCTTAGCGGGGGGGCTTACACAGATACGCAGTATTTT. Amino acids: CASSVSYLSGGAYTDTQYF.

This sequence joins TRBV4-1 and TRBJ1-1; D possibly corresponds to TRBD1 (5 bases). Deletions cut 2 bases from V and 5 bases from J, with 12 bases between. The CDR3 consists of 14 residues. The V gene's germline CDR1 is MGHRA and CDR2 YSYEKL. The CDR3 reads CASSQRGLGTEAFF. The CDR3 DNA is TGCGCCAGCAGCCAAAGGGGCCTGGGGACTGAAGCTTTCTTT.

This clone was found once. V and J are TRBV25-1 and TRBJ1-2, with 8 bases lining up with TRBD1. Germline CDR1 is MGHDK and CDR2 is SYGVNS. There are 12 residues in the CDR3. V lost 10 bases, J lost 2 bases, and 3 bases stayed unmatched. CDR3 DNA sequence: TGTGCCATCGGGGACAGGAACTATGGCTACACCTTC. Translated: CAIGDRNYGYTF.

This clone was detected once. This chain joins TRBV15 and TRBJ2-1; 7 bases agree with TRBD1. J lost 4 bases, V lost 8 bases, and 8 bases had no gene match. There are 14 residues in the CDR3. Germline lookup yields CDR1 LNHNV and CDR2 YYDKDF (reference sequence). The CDR3 reads CATRIGGTYNEQFF. CDR3 coding DNA: TGTGCCACCCGGATAGGGGGCACGTACAATGAGCAGTTCTTC.

The chain links TRBV10-1 to TRBJ1-1; D perhaps matches TRBD1 (5 bases). Looked up from germline, CDR1 is WNHNN and CDR2 is SYGVQD (reference sequence). The length of the CDR3 is 13 residues. Trimming cost V 3 bases and J 1 base, with 6 bases left between them. The DNA of the CDR3 is TGCGCCAGCAGTGACGGGGGGAACACTGAAGCTTTCTTT. As protein: CASSDGGNTEAFF.

This clone was counted a single time. This chain links TRBV27 with TRBJ2-6, with 11 bases fitting TRBD1. The CDR3 length is 16 residues. J lost 4 bases, V lost 6 bases, and 5 bases had no gene match. CDR1 and CDR2 (germline): MNHEY, SMNVEV (reference sequence). The chain's CDR3 is CASRGTGGSGANVLTF. The CDR3 DNA is TGTGCCAGCAGGGGGACAGGGGGTTCAGGGGCCAACGTCCTGACTTTC.

The rearrangement uses TRBV3-1 (or the pseudogene TRBV3-2) and TRBJ2-3, with 8 bases matching TRBD2. V was clipped by 0 bases and J by 1 base; unmatched bases: 9. CDR1 and CDR2 (germline): LGHDT, YNNKEL (reference sequence). This CDR3 spans 18 amino acids. This CDR3 reads CASSQERFGGGRTDTQYF. CDR3 bases: TGTGCCAGCAGCCAAGAGAGGTTCGGGGGGGGCCGCACAGATACGCAGTATTTT.

V gene TRBV10-3 combines with J gene TRBJ2-3, with TRBD2 matching over 7 bases. Unmatched junction bases numbered 12, after V lost 6 bases and J lost 6 bases. Germline V CDR1 and CDR2: ENHRY, SYGVKD. The CDR3 contains 15 residues. CDR3 residues: CAISDWSGAGDTQYF. The CDR3 DNA reads TGTGCCATCAGCGACTGGAGCGGGGCCGGGGATACGCAGTATTTT.

The chain recombines TRBV19 with TRBJ1-1, with D maybe TRBD1 (6 bases). Germline V gene lookup returns CDR1 LNHDA and CDR2 SQIVND (reference sequence). This CDR3 has 13 amino acids. The V gene lost 5 bases and the J gene lost 6 bases, with 13 bases spanning the gap. The CDR3 region has the DNA TGTGCCAGTAGTTATGGGGGGGCTTCTGAAGCTTTCTTT. This sequence encodes CASSYGGASEAFF.

The chain is built from TRBV11-2 and TRBJ2-4; the match to TRBD1 covers 7 bases. V trimming: 1 base; J trimming: 0 bases; junction bases outside the gene matches: 6. Germline loops: CDR1 SGHAT, CDR2 FQNNGV. The CDR3 is 17 amino acids. CDR3 sequence (DNA): TGTGCCAGCAGCTTAGGAGGACAGGTACTAGCCAAAAACATTCAGTACTTC. Translating it yields CASSLGGQVLAKNIQYF.

This chain links TRBV28 with TRBJ1-5, with a weak D call TRBD1 (5 bases). Looked up from germline, CDR1 is MDHEN and CDR2 is SYDVKM. V lost 5 bases and J lost 7, with 18 bases in between. This CDR3 is 15 amino acids long. CDR3 region: CASSPRGAGYQPQHF. In DNA form, the CDR3 reads TGTGCCAGCAGTCCGAGAGGAGCAGGGTACCAGCCCCAGCATTTT. Complete variable domain (other parts from reference TRBV28 and TRBJ1-5): DVKVTQSSRYLVKRTGEKVFLECVQDMDHENMFWYRQDPGLGLRLIYFSYDVKMKEKGDIPEGYSVSREKKERFSLILESASTNQTSMYLCASSPRGAGYQPQHFGDGTRLSIL.